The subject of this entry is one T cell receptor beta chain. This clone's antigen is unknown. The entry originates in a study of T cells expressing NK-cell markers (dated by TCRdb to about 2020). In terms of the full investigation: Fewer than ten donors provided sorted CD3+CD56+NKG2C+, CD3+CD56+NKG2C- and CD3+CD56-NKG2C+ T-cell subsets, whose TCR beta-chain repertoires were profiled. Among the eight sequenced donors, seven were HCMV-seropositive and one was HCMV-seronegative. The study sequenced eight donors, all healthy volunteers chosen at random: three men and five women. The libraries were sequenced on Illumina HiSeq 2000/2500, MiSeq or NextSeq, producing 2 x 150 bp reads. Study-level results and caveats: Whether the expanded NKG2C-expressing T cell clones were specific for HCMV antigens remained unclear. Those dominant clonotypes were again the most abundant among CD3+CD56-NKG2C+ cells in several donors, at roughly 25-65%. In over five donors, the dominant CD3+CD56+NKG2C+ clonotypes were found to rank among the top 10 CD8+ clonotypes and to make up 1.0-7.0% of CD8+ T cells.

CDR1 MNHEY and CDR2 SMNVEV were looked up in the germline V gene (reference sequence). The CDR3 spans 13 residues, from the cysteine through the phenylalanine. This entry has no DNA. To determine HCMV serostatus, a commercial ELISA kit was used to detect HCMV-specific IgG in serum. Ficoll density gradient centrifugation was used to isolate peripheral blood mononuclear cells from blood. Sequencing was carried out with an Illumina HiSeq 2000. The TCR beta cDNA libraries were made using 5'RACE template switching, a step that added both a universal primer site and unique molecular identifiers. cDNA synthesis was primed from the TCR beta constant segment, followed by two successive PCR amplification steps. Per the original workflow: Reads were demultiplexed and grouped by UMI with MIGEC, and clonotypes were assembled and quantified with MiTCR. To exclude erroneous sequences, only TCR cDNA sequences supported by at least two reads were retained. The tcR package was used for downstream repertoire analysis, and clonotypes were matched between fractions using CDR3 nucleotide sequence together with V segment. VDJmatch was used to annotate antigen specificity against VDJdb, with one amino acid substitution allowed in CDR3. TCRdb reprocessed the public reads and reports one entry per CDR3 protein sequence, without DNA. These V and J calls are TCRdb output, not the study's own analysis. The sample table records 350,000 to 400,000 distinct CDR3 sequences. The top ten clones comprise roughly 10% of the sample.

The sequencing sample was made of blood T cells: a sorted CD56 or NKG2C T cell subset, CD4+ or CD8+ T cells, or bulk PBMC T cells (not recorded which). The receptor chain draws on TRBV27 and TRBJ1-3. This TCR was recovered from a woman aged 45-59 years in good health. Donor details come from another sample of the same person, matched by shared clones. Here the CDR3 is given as CASSLWKGNTIYF.